This T cell receptor (beta chain) was captured by sequencing in a study of T cell clones after liver transplantation. Overall study: A pre-transplant mixed lymphocyte reaction with TCRbeta sequencing defined graft-donor-reactive clones followed in post-transplant blood. Samples came pre-transplant, pre-randomization before withdrawal, and post-randomization after withdrawal ended. Subjects received no induction therapy and standard immunosuppression until randomization at 12-24 months post-transplant.

There are 16 residues in the CDR3. In germline, CDR1 is SGHAT, CDR2 FQNNGV. V trimming: 1 base; J trimming: 2 bases; junction bases outside the gene matches: 4. Overall study results and limits: Conclusions were preliminary, with small, heterogeneous patient groups.

Assay used: immunoSEQ multiplex PCR; TCRdb lists only in-frame clones, some missing. The data contain around 60,000 clones, over 70% of them singletons. As concerns this clone: Antigen unknown.

The receptor comes from a human donor who received a liver transplant. The chain combines TRBV11-2 with TRBJ2-7, with 11 positions matching TRBD2. The starting material was CD4+ T cells from blood, obtained before liver transplant. The CDR3 DNA follows: TGTGCCAGCAGCTTAGTCACTAGCGGGGGACCCTACGAGCAGTACTTC. Residues: CASSLVTSGGPYEQYF.